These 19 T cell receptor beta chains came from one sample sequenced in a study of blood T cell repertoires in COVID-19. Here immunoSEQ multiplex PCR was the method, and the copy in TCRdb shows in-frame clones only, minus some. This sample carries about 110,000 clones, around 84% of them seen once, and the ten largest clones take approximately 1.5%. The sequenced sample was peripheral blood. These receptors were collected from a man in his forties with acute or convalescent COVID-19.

The DNA of the CDR3 is TGTGCCTGGACAGCCCCGGGTCTCTATTCACCCCTCCACTTT. Amino acid sequence: CAWTAPGLYSPLHF. V and J are TRBV30 and TRBJ1-6; no firm D call. V was trimmed by 4 bases and J by 8 bases, leaving 15 bases between them. The germline gives CDR1 GTSNPN, CDR2 SVGIG (reference sequence). This CDR3 is 14 amino acids long.

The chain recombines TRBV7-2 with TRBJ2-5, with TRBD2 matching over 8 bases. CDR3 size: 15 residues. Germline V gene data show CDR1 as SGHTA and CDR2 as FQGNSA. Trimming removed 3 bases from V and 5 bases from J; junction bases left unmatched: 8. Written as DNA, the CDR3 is TGTGCCAGCAGCTTCTGGACTAGCTACCTGGAGACCCAGTACTTC. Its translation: CASSFWTSYLETQYF.

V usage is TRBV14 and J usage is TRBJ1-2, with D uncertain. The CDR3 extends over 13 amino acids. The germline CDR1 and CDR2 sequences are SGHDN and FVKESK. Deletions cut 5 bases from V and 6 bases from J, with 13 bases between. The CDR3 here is CASSSRPGHGYTF. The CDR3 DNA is TGTGCCAGCAGCTCAAGGCCAGGTCATGGCTACACCTTC. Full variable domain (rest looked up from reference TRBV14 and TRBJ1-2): EAGVTQFPSHSVIEKGQTVTLRCDPISGHDNLYWYRRVMGKEIKFLLHFVKESKQDESGMPNNRFLAERTGGTYSTLKVQPAELEDSGVYFCASSSRPGHGYTFGSGTRLTVV.

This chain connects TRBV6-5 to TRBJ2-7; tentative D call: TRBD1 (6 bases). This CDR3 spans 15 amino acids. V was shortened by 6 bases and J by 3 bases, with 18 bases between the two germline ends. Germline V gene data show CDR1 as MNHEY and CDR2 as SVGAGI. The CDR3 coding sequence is TGTGCCAGCAGGCCCTACGGGACATCCCTCTACGAGCAGTACTTC. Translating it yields CASRPYGTSLYEQYF.

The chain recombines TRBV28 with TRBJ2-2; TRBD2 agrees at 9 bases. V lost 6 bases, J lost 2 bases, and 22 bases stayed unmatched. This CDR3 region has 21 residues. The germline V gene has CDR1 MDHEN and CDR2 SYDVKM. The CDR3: CASRSDGSGASGIKNTGELFF. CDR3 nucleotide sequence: TGTGCCAGCAGATCAGATGGCTCCGGGGCTAGCGGGATTAAAAACACCGGGGAGCTGTTTTTT.

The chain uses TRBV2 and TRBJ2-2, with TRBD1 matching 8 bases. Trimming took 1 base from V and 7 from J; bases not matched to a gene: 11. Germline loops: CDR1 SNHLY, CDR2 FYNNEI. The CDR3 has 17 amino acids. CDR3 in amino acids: CASSEGVVRGLVGELFF. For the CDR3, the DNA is TGTGCCAGCAGTGAAGGGGTGGTCAGGGGGCTTGTCGGGGAGCTGTTTTTT.

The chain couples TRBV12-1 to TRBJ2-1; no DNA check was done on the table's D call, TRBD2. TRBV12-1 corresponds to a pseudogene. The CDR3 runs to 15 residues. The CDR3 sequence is CASSFALVVGNEQFF. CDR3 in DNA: TGTGCCAGCAGCTTTGCACTAGTAGTAGGGAATGAGCAGTTCTTC.

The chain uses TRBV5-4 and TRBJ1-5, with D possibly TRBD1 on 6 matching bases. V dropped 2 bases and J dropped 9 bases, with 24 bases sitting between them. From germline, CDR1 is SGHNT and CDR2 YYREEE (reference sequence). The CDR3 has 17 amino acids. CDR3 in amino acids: CASSLTGLGTLSRPQHF. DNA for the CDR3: TGTGCCAGCAGCTTAACAGGGCTTGGGACCCTGAGTCGGCCCCAGCATTTT.

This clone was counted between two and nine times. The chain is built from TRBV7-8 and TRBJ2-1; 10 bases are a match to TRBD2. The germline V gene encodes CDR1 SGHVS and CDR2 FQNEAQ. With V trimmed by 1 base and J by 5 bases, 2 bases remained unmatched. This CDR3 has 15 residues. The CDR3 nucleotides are TGTGCCAGCAGCTTAGGGACTAGCGGAGACAATGAGCAGTTCTTC. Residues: CASSLGTSGDNEQFF. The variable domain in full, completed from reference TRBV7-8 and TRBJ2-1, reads GAGVSQSPRYKVAKRGQDVALRCDPISGHVSLFWYQQALGQGPEFLTYFQNEAQLDKSGLPSDRFFAERPEGSVSTLKIQRTQQEDSAVYLCASSLGTSGDNEQFFGPGTRLTVL.

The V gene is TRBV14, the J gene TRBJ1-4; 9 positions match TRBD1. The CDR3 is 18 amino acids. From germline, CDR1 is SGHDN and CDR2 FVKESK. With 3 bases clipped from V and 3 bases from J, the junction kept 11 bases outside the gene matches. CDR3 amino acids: CASSQMGQGLRANEKLFF. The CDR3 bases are TGTGCCAGCAGCCAGATGGGACAGGGCCTACGGGCTAATGAAAAACTGTTTTTT.

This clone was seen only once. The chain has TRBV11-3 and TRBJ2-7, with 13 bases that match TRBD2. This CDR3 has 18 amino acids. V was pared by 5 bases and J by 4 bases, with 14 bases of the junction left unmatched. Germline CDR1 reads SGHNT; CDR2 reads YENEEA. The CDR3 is CASSQEVLLAGGCYEQYF. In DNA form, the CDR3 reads TGTGCCAGCAGCCAGGAGGTTCTACTAGCGGGAGGGTGTTACGAGCAGTACTTC.

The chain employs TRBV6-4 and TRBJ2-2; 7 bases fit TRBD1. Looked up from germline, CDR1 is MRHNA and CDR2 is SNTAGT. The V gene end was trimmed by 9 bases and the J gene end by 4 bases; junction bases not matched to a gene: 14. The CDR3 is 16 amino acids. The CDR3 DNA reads TGTGCCAGGGGGTTCCAAGGGACAGACCCCACCGGGGAGCTGTTTTTT. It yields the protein CARGFQGTDPTGELFF.

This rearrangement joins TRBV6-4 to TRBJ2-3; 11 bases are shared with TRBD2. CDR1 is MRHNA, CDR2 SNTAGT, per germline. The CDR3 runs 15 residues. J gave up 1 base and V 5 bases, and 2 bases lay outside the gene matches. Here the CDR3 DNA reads TGTGCCAGCAGTCTAGCGGGGGGTCGCACAGATACGCAGTATTTT. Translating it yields CASSLAGGRTDTQYF.

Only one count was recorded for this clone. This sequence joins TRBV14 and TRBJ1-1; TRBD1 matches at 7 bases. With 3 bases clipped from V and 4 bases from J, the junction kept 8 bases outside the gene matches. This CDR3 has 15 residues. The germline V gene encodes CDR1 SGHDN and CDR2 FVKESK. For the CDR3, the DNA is TGTGCCAGCAGCCAGATGACAGGGAGCGGCACTGAAGCTTTCTTT. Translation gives CASSQMTGSGTEAFF.

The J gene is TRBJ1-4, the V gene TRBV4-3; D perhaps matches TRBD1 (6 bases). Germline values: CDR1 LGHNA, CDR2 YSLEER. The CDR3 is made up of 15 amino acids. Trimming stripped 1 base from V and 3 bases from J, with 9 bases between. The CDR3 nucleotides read TGCGCCAGCAGCCAAGGAAACAGGGCTAATGAAAAACTGTTTTTT. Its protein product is CASSQGNRANEKLFF.

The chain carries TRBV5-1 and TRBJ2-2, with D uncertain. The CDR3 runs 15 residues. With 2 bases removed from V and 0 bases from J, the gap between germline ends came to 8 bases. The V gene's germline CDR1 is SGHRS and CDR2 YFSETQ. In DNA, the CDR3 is TGCGCCAGCAGCTTACGACATACGAACACCGGGGAGCTGTTTTTT. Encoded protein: CASSLRHTNTGELFF.

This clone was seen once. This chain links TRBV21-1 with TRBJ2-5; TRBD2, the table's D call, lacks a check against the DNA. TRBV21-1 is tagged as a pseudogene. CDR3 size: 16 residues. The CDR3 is CASSKEWDYLQETQYF. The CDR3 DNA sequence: TGTGCCAGCAGCAAAGAGTGGGACTATCTCCAAGAGACCCAGTACTTC.

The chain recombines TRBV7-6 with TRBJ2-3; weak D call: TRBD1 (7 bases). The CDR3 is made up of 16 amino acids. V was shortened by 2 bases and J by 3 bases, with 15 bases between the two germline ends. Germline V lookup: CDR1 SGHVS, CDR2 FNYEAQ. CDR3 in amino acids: CASSLIQGGVTDTQYF. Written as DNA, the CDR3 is TGTGCCAGCAGCTTAATTCAGGGGGGCGTTACAGATACGCAGTATTTT.

In nucleotides, the CDR3 is TGCGCCAGCAGCTTGCGCGGGGATCCCACTAACTATGGCTACACCTTC. It specifies CASSLRGDPTNYGYTF. This chain uses TRBV5-1 with TRBJ1-2; D unclear. CDR1 is SGHRS and CDR2 is YFSETQ in the germline V gene. The length of the CDR3 is 16 residues. The V gene lost 1 base and the J gene lost 0 bases, with 13 bases spanning the gap.